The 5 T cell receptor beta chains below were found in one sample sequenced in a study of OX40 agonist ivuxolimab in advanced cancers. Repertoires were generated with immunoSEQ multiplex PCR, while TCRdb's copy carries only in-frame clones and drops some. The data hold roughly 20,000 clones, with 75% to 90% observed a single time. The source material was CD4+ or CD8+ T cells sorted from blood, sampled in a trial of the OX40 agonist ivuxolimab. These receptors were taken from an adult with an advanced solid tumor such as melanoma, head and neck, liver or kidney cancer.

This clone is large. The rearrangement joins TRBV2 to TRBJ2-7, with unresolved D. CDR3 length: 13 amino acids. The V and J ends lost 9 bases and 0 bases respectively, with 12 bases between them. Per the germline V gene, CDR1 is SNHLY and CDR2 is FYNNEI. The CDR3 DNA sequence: TGTGCCAGTACCCTGGCGGACTCCTACGAGCAGTACTTC. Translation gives CASTLADSYEQYF. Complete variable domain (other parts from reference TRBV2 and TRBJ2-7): EPEVTQTPSHQVTQMGQEVILRCVPISNHLYFYWYRQILGQKVEFLVSFYNNEISEKSEIFDDQFSVERPDGSNFTLKIRSTKLEDSAMYFCASTLADSYEQYFGPGTRLTVT.

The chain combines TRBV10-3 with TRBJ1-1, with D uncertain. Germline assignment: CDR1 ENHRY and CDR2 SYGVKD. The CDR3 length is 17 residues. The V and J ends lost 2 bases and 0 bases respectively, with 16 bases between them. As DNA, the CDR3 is TGTGCCATCAGTGAGCGTGGCGATTTGTACCTGAACACTGAAGCTTTCTTT. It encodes CAISERGDLYLNTEAFF.

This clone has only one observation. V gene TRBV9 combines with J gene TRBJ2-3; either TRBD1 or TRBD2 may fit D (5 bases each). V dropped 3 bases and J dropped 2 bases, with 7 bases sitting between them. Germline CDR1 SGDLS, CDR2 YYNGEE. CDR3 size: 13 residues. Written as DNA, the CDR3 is TGTGCCAGCAGCGGGGGGATCACAGATACGCAGTATTTT. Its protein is CASSGGITDTQYF.

In DNA form, the CDR3 reads TGCGCCAGCAGTGAGAGGACTAGCGGGAGACCAGATACGCAGTATTTT. Protein sequence: CASSERTSGRPDTQYF. V usage is TRBV10-2 and J usage is TRBJ2-3; 13 positions agree with TRBD2. The ends lost 2 bases at V and 4 bases at J; junction bases unmatched: 3. The CDR3 sequence is 16 residues long. Germline-derived CDR1 and CDR2 are WSHSY and SAAADI.

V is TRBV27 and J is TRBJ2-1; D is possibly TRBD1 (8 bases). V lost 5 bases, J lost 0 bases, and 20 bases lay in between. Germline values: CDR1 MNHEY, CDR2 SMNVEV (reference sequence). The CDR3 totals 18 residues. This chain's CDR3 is CASSRTGGDLSSYNEQFF. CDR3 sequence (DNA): TGTGCCAGCAGTCGAACAGGGGGGGACCTTAGCTCCTACAATGAGCAGTTCTTC.